What follows is one T cell receptor beta chain and its context. The data are from a study of CD8+ T cells in alopecia areata. V lost 3 bases to trimming and J lost 6 bases; unmatched junction nucleotides: 12. Germline V gene lookup returns CDR1 LGHNT and CDR2 FRNRAP. This CDR3 is 17 amino acids long. Extraction of RNA preceded its reverse transcription into cDNA, which served as the sequencing template. The data were produced by immunoSEQ multiplex PCR, yet TCRdb's version contains in-frame clones alone and is incomplete. In the table there are 69,000 or so clones, 55% to 65% of which are singletons. This clonotype was obtained from a human donor with alopecia areata. The sequencing here drew on CD8+ T cells sorted from blood, taken at week 0. The genes are TRBV12-5 and TRBJ2-3, with 10 bases lining up with TRBD2. CDR3 loop: CASGFMASGSRPDTQYF. As DNA, the CDR3 is TGTGCTAGTGGTTTTATGGCTAGCGGGAGCAGGCCCGATACGCAGTATTTT.